What follows are 24 T cell receptor beta chains derived from one specimen sequenced in a study of CD8+ T cells in alopecia areata. The authors extracted RNA and reverse transcribed it into cDNA as the sequencing template. This table comes from immunoSEQ multiplex PCR, and its TCRdb copy is limited to in-frame clones, with some not included. The sample has 140,000 to 150,000 clones, roughly 64% seen once. The source material was CD4+ T cells sorted from blood, sampled at week 0. The origin of the receptors is a human donor with alopecia areata.

The chain uses TRBV12-5 and TRBJ1-2; possibly TRBD1 for D (6 bases). V was clipped by 3 bases and J by 7 bases, with 9 bases between them. In germline, CDR1 is LGHNT, CDR2 FRNRAP. The CDR3 covers 12 residues. CDR3 sequence reads: CASGLQGPGYTF. Here the CDR3 DNA reads TGTGCTAGTGGTTTACAGGGACCTGGCTACACCTTC.

A few counts support this clone. J is TRBJ2-1 and V is TRBV27; D remains ambiguous. The CDR3 spans 11 residues. The V end lost 7 bases, the J end lost 5 bases, and 6 bases lay between the germline ends. CDR1 and CDR2 from the germline V gene are MNHEY and SMNVEV (reference sequence). DNA for the CDR3: TGTGCCAGCACCTTTAACAATGAGCAGTTCTTC. Encoded protein: CASTFNNEQFF.

This clone appeared a few times. The chain is built from TRBV4-3 and TRBJ1-1; TRBD1 agrees at 8 bases. The CDR3 is 14 residues long. V lost 4 bases, J lost 1 base, and 2 bases stayed unmatched. Germline CDR1 reads LGHNA; CDR2 reads YSLEER. CDR3 bases: TGCGCCAGCAGCCGACAGGGGCGGAACACTGAAGCTTTCTTT. Protein: CASSRQGRNTEAFF.

The rearrangement uses TRBV29-1 and TRBJ2-3, with D maybe TRBD2 (5 bases). Germline CDR1 and CDR2: SQVTM and ANQGSEA. V lost 4 bases to trimming and J lost 7 bases, with 21 bases between them. The CDR3 covers 15 residues. For the CDR3, the DNA is TGCAGCGTTGTACCGTCAGCGGCGAGAATACATACGCAGTATTTT. Amino acids: CSVVPSAARIHTQYF.

This clone appeared a few times. This chain links TRBV25-1 with TRBJ2-3, with D possibly being TRBD1 (5 bases). The V gene's germline CDR1 is MGHDK and CDR2 SYGVNS. V lost 6 bases and J lost 6, with 19 bases in between. The CDR3 is made up of 15 amino acids. In DNA form, the CDR3 reads TGTGCCAGCAGCCCGGACCAAATAAAGGGGGATACGCAGTATTTT. Translated, it gives CASSPDQIKGDTQYF.

This rearrangement joins TRBV5-1 to TRBJ2-7; no clear D gene. From germline, CDR1 is SGHRS and CDR2 YFSETQ. Trimming stripped 0 bases from V and 2 bases from J, with 6 bases between. This CDR3 is built from 13 residues. CDR3 nucleotides: TGCGCCAGCAGCTTGGACGGAACCTACGAGCAGTACTTC. This gives the protein CASSLDGTYEQYF. The full variable domain, its missing parts supplied by reference TRBV5-1 and TRBJ2-7, is KAGVTQTPRYLIKTRGQQVTLSCSPISGHRSVSWYQQTPGQGLQFLFEYFSETQRNKGNFPGRFSGRQFSNSRSEMNVSTLELGDSALYLCASSLDGTYEQYFGPGTRLTVT.

The chain links TRBV2 to TRBJ2-7; D gene ambiguous. The ends were cut back, 6 bases at V and 3 bases at J, with 9 bases in the middle. This CDR3 has 12 amino acids. Germline CDR1 SNHLY, CDR2 FYNNEI. The DNA of the CDR3 is TGTGCCAGCAGGGCAGCTAACTACGAGCAGTACTTC. This sequence encodes CASRAANYEQYF.

This clone turned up a few times. The rearrangement uses TRBV29-1 and TRBJ1-2; D gene uncertain. Trimming removed 0 bases from V and 2 bases from J, with 7 bases in between. The CDR3 extends over 13 amino acids. Germline assignment: CDR1 SQVTM and CDR2 ANQGSEA. DNA of the CDR3: TGCAGCGTTGAAGAGGCAGCCAACTATGGCTACACCTTC. Encoded protein: CSVEEAANYGYTF.

There are a few counts of this clone. This chain uses TRBV7-9 with TRBJ2-7; 8 nucleotides align to TRBD1. The germline V gene has CDR1 SEHNR and CDR2 FQNEAQ (reference sequence). The CDR3 consists of 12 residues. J gave up 3 bases and V 10 bases, and 5 bases lay outside the gene matches. CDR3 bases: TGTGCCACCGAGACAGGGGACTACGAGCAGTACTTC. Protein sequence: CATETGDYEQYF.

This clone came up a few times. The J gene is TRBJ2-7, the V gene TRBV30, with D perhaps matching TRBD1 (6 bases). From germline, CDR1 is GTSNPN and CDR2 SVGIG (reference sequence). Trimming removed 4 bases at V and 5 bases at J, with 18 bases between. CDR3 length: 14 amino acids. The CDR3 loop reads CAWTTGAQGNEQYF. The DNA of the CDR3 is TGTGCCTGGACCACCGGGGCGCAGGGGAACGAGCAGTACTTC.

The V and J genes are TRBV4-3 and TRBJ2-4; maybe TRBD2 (7 bases). This CDR3 comprises 14 residues. The V and J ends lost 3 bases and 7 bases respectively, with 13 bases between them. Germline CDR1 reads LGHNA; CDR2 reads YSLEER. Here the CDR3 DNA reads TGCGCCAGCAGCCAGGGGGGGGCAGTCAACATTCAGTACTTC. Translating gives CASSQGGAVNIQYF.

CDR3 region: CASSSGNTGELFF. CDR3 sequence (DNA): TGTGCCAGCAGTTCAGGGAACACCGGGGAGCTGTTTTTT. V gene TRBV7-9 combines with J gene TRBJ2-2; no definite D call. Trimming removed 6 bases from V and 1 base from J, with 6 bases in between. CDR3 length: 13 amino acids. The V gene's germline CDR1 is SEHNR and CDR2 FQNEAQ (reference sequence).

The CDR3 reads CATSRDSSYEQYF. DNA for the CDR3: TGTGCCACCAGCAGGGACAGCTCCTACGAGCAGTACTTC. The chain links TRBV15 to TRBJ2-7, with D possibly matching TRBD1 (6 bases). Germline V gives CDR1 LNHNV, CDR2 YYDKDF (reference sequence). The V and J ends lost 3 bases and 0 bases respectively, with 6 bases between them. The length of the CDR3 is 13 residues.

This chain connects TRBV2 to TRBJ2-7; D might be TRBD1 (6 bases). This CDR3 has 14 residues. CDR1 and CDR2 (germline): SNHLY, FYNNEI. Trimming cost V 4 bases and J 5 bases, with 15 bases left between them. CDR3 protein: CASSALRGTDEQYF. The CDR3 DNA sequence: TGTGCCAGCAGTGCCCTCAGGGGTACAGACGAGCAGTACTTC.

The rearrangement joins TRBV5-1 to TRBJ1-6; 9 bases align to TRBD1. V was clipped by 6 bases and J by 2 bases; unmatched bases: 9. Germline V lookup: CDR1 SGHRS, CDR2 YFSETQ. The CDR3 covers 17 residues. The CDR3 region has the DNA TGCGCCAGCAAACCGACGACAGGGGGGACCTATAATTCACCCCTCCACTTT. Its protein product is CASKPTTGGTYNSPLHF.

This sequence joins TRBV10-3 and TRBJ2-1, with TRBD1 matching 7 bases. V gave up 3 bases and J gave up 1 base; unmatched junction bases: 0. The germline V gene has CDR1 ENHRY and CDR2 SYGVKD. This CDR3 is built from 14 residues. DNA for the CDR3: TGTGCCATCAGTGAACAGGGGTCCTACAATGAGCAGTTCTTC. Encoded protein: CAISEQGSYNEQFF.

This clone was found a few times. The CDR3 spells CASSGEADTQYF. DNA of the CDR3: TGTGCCAGCAGTGGGGAGGCAGATACGCAGTATTTT. The chain combines TRBV2 with TRBJ2-3, with a weak D call TRBD2 (6 bases). In germline, CDR1 is SNHLY, CDR2 FYNNEI. V lost 4 bases and J lost 4, with 6 bases in between. The CDR3 extends over 12 amino acids.

The gene calls are TRBV15 and TRBJ1-2; D not certain. This CDR3 region has 14 residues. Germline V gives CDR1 LNHNV, CDR2 YYDKDF (reference sequence). The V end was cut by 9 bases, the J end by 2 bases, with 16 bases between. The CDR3 region is CATSPAEPNYGYTF. The CDR3 bases are TGTGCCACTAGTCCGGCGGAACCGAACTATGGCTACACCTTC.

This clone was seen only a few times. J is TRBJ2-7 and V is TRBV5-1; a weak D match, TRBD1 (6 bases). CDR3 length: 14 amino acids. CDR1 SGHRS and CDR2 YFSETQ come from the germline V gene. The V end was cut by 4 bases, the J end by 7 bases, with 18 bases between. The CDR3 nucleotides are TGCGCCAGCAGCGGACGGGACATACCTTTGGAGCAGTACTTC. Protein product: CASSGRDIPLEQYF.

V gene TRBV29-1 combines with J gene TRBJ2-4, with D tentatively TRBD1 (5 bases). V dropped 7 bases and J dropped 6 bases, with 10 bases sitting between them. This CDR3 is built from 11 residues. Germline CDR1 is SQVTM and CDR2 is ANQGSEA. As DNA, the CDR3 is TGCAGCGCCGCGGACACAAACATTCAGTACTTC. This gives the protein CSAADTNIQYF.

This clone showed up just a few times. This CDR3 is also generated by other DNA sequences in the sample. CDR3 residues: CSVGQGKTEAFF. As DNA, the CDR3 is TGCAGCGTTGGCCAGGGTAAGACTGAAGCTTTCTTT. The gene calls are TRBV29-1 and TRBJ1-1; D perhaps matches TRBD1 (5 bases). The CDR3 is made up of 12 amino acids. The V gene's germline CDR1 is SQVTM and CDR2 ANQGSEA. Trimming cost V 4 bases and J 5 bases, with 11 bases left between them.

The V and J genes are TRBV7-8 and TRBJ2-1; TRBD2 matches 9 bases. V lost 5 bases to trimming and J lost 6 bases; unmatched junction nucleotides: 8. Germline CDR1 and CDR2: SGHVS and FQNEAQ. This CDR3 contains 15 residues. CDR3 loop: CASSALAGVSNEQFF. DNA of the CDR3: TGTGCCAGCAGCGCATTAGCGGGGGTCTCCAATGAGCAGTTCTTC.

V gene TRBV7-2 combines with J gene TRBJ1-2; maybe TRBD1 (5 bases). Germline V gives CDR1 SGHTA, CDR2 FQGNSA. V was cut by 6 bases and J by 8 bases, with 10 bases left in between. This CDR3 is built from 11 residues. Here the CDR3 DNA reads TGTGCCAGCAGTCAGGGTGGAGGCTACACCTTC. Translated: CASSQGGGYTF.

This clone showed up just a few times. The chain links TRBV29-1 to TRBJ2-1, with D tentatively TRBD2 (6 bases). Germline loops: CDR1 SQVTM, CDR2 ANQGSEA. Trimming cost V 7 bases and J 5 bases, with 15 bases left between them. The CDR3 runs 13 residues. The CDR3 here is CSAGRGVDNEQFF. The CDR3 DNA sequence: TGCAGCGCAGGTCGCGGGGTGGACAATGAGCAGTTCTTC.